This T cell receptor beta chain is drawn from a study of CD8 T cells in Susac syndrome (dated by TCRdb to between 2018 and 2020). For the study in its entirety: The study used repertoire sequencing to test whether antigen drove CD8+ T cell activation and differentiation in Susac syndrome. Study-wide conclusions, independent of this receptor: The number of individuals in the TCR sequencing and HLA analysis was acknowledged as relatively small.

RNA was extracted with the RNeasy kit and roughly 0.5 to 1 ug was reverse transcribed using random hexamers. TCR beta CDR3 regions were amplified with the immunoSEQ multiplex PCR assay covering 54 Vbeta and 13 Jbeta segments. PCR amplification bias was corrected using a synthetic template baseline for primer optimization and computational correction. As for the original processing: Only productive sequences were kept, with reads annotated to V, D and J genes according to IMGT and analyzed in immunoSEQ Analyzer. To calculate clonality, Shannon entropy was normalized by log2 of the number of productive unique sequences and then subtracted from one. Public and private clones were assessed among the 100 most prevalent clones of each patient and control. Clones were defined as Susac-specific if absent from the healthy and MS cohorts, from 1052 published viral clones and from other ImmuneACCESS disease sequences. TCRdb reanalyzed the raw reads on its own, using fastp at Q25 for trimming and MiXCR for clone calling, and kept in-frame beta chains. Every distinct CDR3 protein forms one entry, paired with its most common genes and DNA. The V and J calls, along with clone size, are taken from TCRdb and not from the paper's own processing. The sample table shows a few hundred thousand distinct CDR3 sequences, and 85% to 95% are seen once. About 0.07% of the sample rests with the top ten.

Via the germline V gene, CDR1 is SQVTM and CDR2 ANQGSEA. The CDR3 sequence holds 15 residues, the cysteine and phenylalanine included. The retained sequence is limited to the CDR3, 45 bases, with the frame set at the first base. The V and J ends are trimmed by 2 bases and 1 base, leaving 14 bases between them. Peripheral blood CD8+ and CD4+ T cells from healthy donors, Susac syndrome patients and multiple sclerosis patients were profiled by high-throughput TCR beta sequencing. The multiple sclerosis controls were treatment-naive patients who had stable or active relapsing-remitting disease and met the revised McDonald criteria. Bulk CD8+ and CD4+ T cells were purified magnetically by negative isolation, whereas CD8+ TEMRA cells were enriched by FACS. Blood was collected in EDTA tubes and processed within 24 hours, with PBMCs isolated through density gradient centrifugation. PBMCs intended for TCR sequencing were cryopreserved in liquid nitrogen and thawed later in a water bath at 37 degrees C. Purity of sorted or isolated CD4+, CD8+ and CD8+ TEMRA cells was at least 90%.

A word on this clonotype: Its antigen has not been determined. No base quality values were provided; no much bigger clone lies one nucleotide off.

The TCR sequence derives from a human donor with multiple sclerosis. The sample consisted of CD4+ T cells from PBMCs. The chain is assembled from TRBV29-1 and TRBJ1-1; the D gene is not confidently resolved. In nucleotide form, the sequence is TGCAGCGTTGAAAACGGCCTCGAAGCGAACACTGAAGCTTTCTTT. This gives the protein CSVENGLEANTEAFF.